A single sample is the source of the 5 T cell receptor beta chains below, sequenced in a study of T cell responses to AZD1222 COVID-19 vaccine. The data were produced by immunoSEQ multiplex PCR, yet TCRdb's version contains in-frame clones alone and is incomplete. The sample records tens of thousands of clones, around nine tenths being singletons. This specimen consisted of peripheral blood, obtained 28 days after the second AZD1222 dose. The receptor set was obtained from an adult who received the AZD1222 COVID-19 vaccine.

This rearrangement joins TRBV19 to TRBJ1-4, with D uncertain. Between the trimmed V and J ends, which lost 5 bases and 0 bases, there was a span of 10 bases. The CDR3 is made up of 15 amino acids. Germline V CDR1 and CDR2: LNHDA, SQIVND (reference sequence). The CDR3 loop is CASSRGLSTNEKLFF. The CDR3 nucleotides read TGTGCCAGTAGTCGCGGTCTTTCAACTAATGAAAAACTGTTTTTT.

The chain uses TRBV7-2 and TRBJ2-7, with a possible D match to TRBD2 (6 bases). The CDR3 extends over 17 amino acids. From germline, CDR1 is SGHTA and CDR2 FQGNSA. The ends were cut back, 1 base at V and 2 bases at J, with 18 bases in the middle. In nucleotides, the CDR3 is TGTGCCAGCAGCTTAGTTAGCGGCAGCGGACTCCCCTACGAGCAGTACTTC. It is translated as CASSLVSGSGLPYEQYF. Full variable domain (outside the CDR3, taken from reference TRBV7-2 and TRBJ2-7): GAGVSQSPSNKVTEKGKDVELRCDPISGHTALYWYRQSLGQGLEFLIYFQGNSAPDKSGLPSDRFSAERTGGSVSTLTIQRTQQEDSAVYLCASSLVSGSGLPYEQYFGPGTRLTVT.

The CDR3, as DNA: TGTGCCAGCAGCCAAGATCCAGCGGGGGCGAACACCGGGGAGCTGTTTTTT. Translated: CASSQDPAGANTGELFF. The chain employs TRBV4-2 and TRBJ2-2; the match to TRBD2 covers 8 bases. Germline V CDR1 and CDR2: LGHNA, YNFKEQ. The CDR3 is made up of 17 amino acids. V shed 0 bases, J shed 0 bases, and the junction held 3 bases outside the gene matches.

The chain links TRBV10-3 to TRBJ1-2; 7 nucleotides line up with TRBD1. The CDR3 consists of 19 residues. CDR1 and CDR2 (germline): ENHRY, SYGVKD. After removal of 6 bases from V and 2 bases from J, the junction contained 21 bases not matched to a gene. Here the CDR3 reads CAISKPPGAGTEGNYGYTF. The CDR3 DNA follows: TGTGCCATCAGCAAACCTCCTGGTGCTGGGACAGAGGGGAACTATGGCTACACCTTC.

The rearrangement links TRBV5-1 to TRBJ2-3; 8 bases map to TRBD2. V gave up 7 bases and J gave up 3 bases; unmatched junction bases: 7. Per germline, CDR1 SGHRS and CDR2 YFSETQ. CDR3 length: 14 amino acids. The CDR3 DNA follows: TGCGCCAGCGGGACTAGAGGGAGTACAGATACGCAGTATTTT. Translating gives CASGTRGSTDTQYF.